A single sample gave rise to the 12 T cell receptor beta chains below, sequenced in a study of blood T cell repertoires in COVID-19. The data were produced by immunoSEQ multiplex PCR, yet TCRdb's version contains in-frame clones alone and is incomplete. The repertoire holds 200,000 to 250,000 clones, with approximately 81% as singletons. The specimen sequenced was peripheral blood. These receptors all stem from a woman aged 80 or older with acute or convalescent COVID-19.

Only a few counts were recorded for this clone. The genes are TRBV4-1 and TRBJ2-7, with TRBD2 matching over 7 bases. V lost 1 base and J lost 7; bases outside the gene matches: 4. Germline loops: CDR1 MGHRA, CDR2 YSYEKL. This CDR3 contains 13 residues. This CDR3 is CASSQGGGEEQYF. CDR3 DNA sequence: TGCGCCAGCAGCCAAGGCGGGGGAGAAGAGCAGTACTTC.

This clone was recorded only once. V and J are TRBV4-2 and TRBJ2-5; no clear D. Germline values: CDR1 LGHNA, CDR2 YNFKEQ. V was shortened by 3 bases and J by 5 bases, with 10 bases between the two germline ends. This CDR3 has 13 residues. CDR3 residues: CASSHDLFETQYF. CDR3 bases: TGTGCCAGCAGCCATGACTTATTTGAGACCCAGTACTTC.

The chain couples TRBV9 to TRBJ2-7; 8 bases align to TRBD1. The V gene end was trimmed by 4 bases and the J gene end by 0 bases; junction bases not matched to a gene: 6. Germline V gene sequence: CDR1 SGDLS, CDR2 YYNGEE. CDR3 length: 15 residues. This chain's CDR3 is CASSPRTGNSYEQYF. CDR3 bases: TGTGCCAGCAGCCCCCGGACAGGGAACTCCTACGAGCAGTACTTC.

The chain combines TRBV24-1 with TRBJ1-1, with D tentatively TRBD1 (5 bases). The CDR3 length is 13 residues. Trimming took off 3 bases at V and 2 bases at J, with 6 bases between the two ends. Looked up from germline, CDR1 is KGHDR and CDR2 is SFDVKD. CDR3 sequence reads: CATSDGHNTEAFF. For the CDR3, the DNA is TGTGCCACCAGTGATGGACATAACACTGAAGCTTTCTTT.

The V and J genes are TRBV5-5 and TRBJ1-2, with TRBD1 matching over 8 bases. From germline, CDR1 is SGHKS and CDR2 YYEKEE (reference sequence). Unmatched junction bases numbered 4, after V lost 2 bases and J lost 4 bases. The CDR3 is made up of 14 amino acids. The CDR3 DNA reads TGTGCCAGCAGCTTAGCACAGGGGGTCTATGGCTACACCTTC. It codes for CASSLAQGVYGYTF.

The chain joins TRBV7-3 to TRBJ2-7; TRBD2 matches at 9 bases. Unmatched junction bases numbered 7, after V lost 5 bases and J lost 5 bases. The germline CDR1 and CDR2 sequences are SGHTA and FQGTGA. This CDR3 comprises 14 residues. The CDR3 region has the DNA TGTGCCAGCAGCCAAAGCGGGGGGCATAACGAGCAGTACTTC. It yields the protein CASSQSGGHNEQYF.

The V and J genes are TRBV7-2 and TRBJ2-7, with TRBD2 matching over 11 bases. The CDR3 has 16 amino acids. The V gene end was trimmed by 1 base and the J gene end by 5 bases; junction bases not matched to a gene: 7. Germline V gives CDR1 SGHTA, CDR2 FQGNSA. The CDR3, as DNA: TGTGCCAGCAGCTTAGAAACTAGCGGGGGAGGGAACGAGCAGTACTTC. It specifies CASSLETSGGGNEQYF.

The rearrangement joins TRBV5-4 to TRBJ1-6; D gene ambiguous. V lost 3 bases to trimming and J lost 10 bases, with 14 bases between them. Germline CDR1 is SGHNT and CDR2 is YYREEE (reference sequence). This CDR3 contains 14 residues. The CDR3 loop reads CASSSNPSKSPLHF. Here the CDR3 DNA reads TGTGCCAGCAGCTCGAACCCTAGTAAGTCACCCCTCCACTTT.

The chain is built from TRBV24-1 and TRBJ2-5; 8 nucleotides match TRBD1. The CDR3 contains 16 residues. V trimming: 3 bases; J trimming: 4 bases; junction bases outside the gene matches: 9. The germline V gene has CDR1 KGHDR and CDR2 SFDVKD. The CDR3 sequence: CATSDTPQGAGETQYF. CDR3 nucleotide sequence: TGTGCCACCAGTGATACTCCTCAGGGGGCAGGAGAGACCCAGTACTTC.

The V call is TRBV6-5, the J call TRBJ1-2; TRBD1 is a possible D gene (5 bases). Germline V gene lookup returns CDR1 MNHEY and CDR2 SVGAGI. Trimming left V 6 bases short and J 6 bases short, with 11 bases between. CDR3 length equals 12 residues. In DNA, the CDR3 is TGTGCCAGCAGGGCAGGGATCCATGGCTACACCTTC. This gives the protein CASRAGIHGYTF.

In DNA, the CDR3 is TGTGCCAGCAGAGCTGACAGGGAAGCATCTGAAGCTTTCTTT. Translation gives CASRADREASEAFF. This rearrangement joins TRBV5-4 to TRBJ1-1; 7 bases line up with TRBD1. J gave up 6 bases and V 5 bases, and 10 bases lay outside the gene matches. There are 14 residues in the CDR3. From germline, CDR1 is SGHNT and CDR2 YYREEE (reference sequence). The entire variable domain, with the rest obtained from reference TRBV5-4 and TRBJ1-1, is as follows: ETGVTQSPTHLIKTRGQQVTLRCSSQSGHNTVSWYQQALGQGPQFIFQYYREEENGRGNFPPRFSGLQFPNYSSELNVNALELDDSALYLCASRADREASEAFFGQGTRLTVV.

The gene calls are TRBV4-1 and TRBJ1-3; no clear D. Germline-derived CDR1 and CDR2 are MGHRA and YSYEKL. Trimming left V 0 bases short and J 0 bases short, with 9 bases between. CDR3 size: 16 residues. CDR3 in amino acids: CASSQDRRASGNTIYF. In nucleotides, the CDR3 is TGCGCCAGCAGCCAAGATAGGAGGGCCTCTGGAAACACCATATATTTT.